This paragraph covers one T cell receptor (beta chain) sequence. This entry is derived from a study of T-cell reconstitution after alpha-beta-depleted transplantation in children. Researchers prepared the TCRbeta library using unique molecular identifiers, the study reports. Via MiXCR, TCRdb re-called the PCR reads, giving one row per CDR3 protein. The sample includes 250,000 to 350,000 distinct CDR3 sequences, 9.9% seen only once; the top ten take around 10%. This material consisted of PBMCs from the stem cell graft donor, taken from the stem cell graft. The sequence derives from a human donor who donated a stem cell graft to a child with SCID.

The CDR3 loop reads CASSLDFAVGGELFF. The CDR3 DNA reads TGCGCCAGCAGCCTGGATTTTGCAGTGGGTGGGGAGCTGTTTTTT. The gene calls are TRBV5-1 and TRBJ2-2; D not resolved. Germline values: CDR1 SGHRS, CDR2 YFSETQ. The CDR3 has 15 residues. Trimming removed 4 bases at V and 8 bases at J, with 18 bases between.